A selection of T cell receptor beta chains follows, all from one sample in a study of STAT3 mutations in large granular lymphocyte leukemia. TCRdb keeps only in-frame clones here, not all; method: immunoSEQ multiplex PCR. The data contain more than 10,000 clones, roughly 85% of them singletons. Sequenced sample: PBMCs. These receptors all come from a human donor with T large granular lymphocyte leukemia. Some clones in this sample may be carry-over from other donors' samples. Both conserved end residues are part of each CDR3. A D gene is named only where the DNA matches it firmly. Size is omitted from some rows. Given values are once, few, many or a class for expanded clones.

>TRBV28|NA|NA|TRBJ2-2
TGTGCCAGCAGATACGACGGGGGGCGCACCGGGGAGCTGTTTTTT
CASRYDGGRTGELFF
>TRBV10-3|NA|NA|TRBJ1-1
TGTGCCATCATGGGGGCGAACACTGAAGCTTTCTTT
CAIMGANTEAFF
>TRBV4-3|NA|TRBD1|TRBJ2-1
TGCGCCAGCAGCCAAGATCCCGCAGGGGGCTACCGTGAGCAGTTCTTC
CASSQDPAGGYREQFF
>TRBV7-9|NA|TRBD1|TRBJ2-1
TGTGCCAGCAGCTGGGGACAGGGGGACGAGCAGTTCTTC
CASSWGQGDEQFF
>TRBV5-1|NA|TRBD1|TRBJ1-1
TGCGCCAGCAGCTTGACAGGGGCAAATACTGAAGCTTTCTTT
CASSLTGANTEAFF
>TRBV15|NA|NA|TRBJ1-2
TGTGCCACCAGCAGAGATATTAGGGCAGACTATGGCTACACCTTC
CATSRDIRADYGYTF
>TRBV5-4|NA|NA|TRBJ2-2
TGTGCCAGCAGCTTGGAAAATGGAGGAAGCCTGTTTTTT
CASSLENGGSLFF
>TRBV10-2|NA|NA|TRBJ2-4
TGCGCCAGCAGAGGAGTGTGGGACAAAAACATTCAGTACTTC
CASRGVWDKNIQYF
>TRBV28|NA|TRBD1|TRBJ1-5
TGTGCCAGCAGTTTATTCGGGACAGGGATCGTTGCAAGCAATCAGCCCCAGCATTTT
CASSLFGTGIVASNQPQHF
>TRBV5-8|NA|TRBD1|TRBJ2-3
TGTGCCAGCAGCTTGACTCGGGACAGTCGCACAGATACGCAGTATTTT
CASSLTRDSRTDTQYF
>TRBV10-3|NA|NA|TRBJ1-1
TGTGCCATCAGTTCACGGACAGCAGAAGCTTTCTTT
CAISSRTAEAFF
>TRBV18|NA|NA|TRBJ2-3
TGTGCCAGCTCACCGTACACAGATACGCAGTATTTT
CASSPYTDTQYF
>TRBV5-1|NA|NA|TRBJ2-4
TGCGCCCAAGCGGTGAAGGAACTTTTCAAAAACATTCAGTACTTC
CAQAVKELFKNIQYF
>TRBV7-7|NA|NA|TRBJ1-1
TGTGCCAGCAGCTCCCAATGGGGCACTGAAGCTTTCTTT
CASSSQWGTEAFF
>TRBV19|NA|TRBD1|TRBJ1-1
TGTGCCAGTAGTATCTCAGGGGGATACACTGAAGCTTTCTTT
CASSISGGYTEAFF
>TRBV27|NA|TRBD1|TRBJ1-5
TGTGCCAGCAGACCCGGGACAGGGGCTAGCAATCAGCCCCAGCATTTT
CASRPGTGASNQPQHF
>TRBV19|NA|NA|TRBJ1-1
TGTGCCAGTATCTCTTATACTGAAGCTTTCTTT
CASISYTEAFF
>TRBV5-6|few|TRBD1|TRBJ1-2
TGTGCCAGCAGCTTGGGGACAGGGGGCGCGTACTATGGCTACACCTTC
CASSLGTGGAYYGYTF
>TRBV5-1|NA|NA|TRBJ1-4
TGCGCCAGCAGCTTCACCGACAGGAAAAATGAAAAACTGTTTTTT
CASSFTDRKNEKLFF
>TRBV27|NA|NA|TRBJ1-6
TGTGCCAGCAGTTTACTAATCGGGGGTAATTCACCCCTCCACTTT
CASSLLIGGNSPLHF
>TRBV28|NA|NA|TRBJ1-2
TGTGCCAGCAGTAAACCACAGGGAGCCCTTTATGGCTACACCTTC
CASSKPQGALYGYTF
>TRBV7-3|NA|TRBD2|TRBJ2-3
TGTGCCAGCAGCCAAAGAGCGGGAGGGATCGCAGATACGCAGTATTTT
CASSQRAGGIADTQYF
>TRBV21-1|few|NA|TRBJ1-5
TGTGCCAGCAGCCCCGCCCGTGTGGATCAGCCCCAGCATTTT
CASSPARVDQPQHF
>TRBV5-1|NA|TRBD1|TRBJ1-5
TGCGCCAGCAGCTTGGGGGGGACAGGGGGAAGCCAGCCCCAGCATTTT
CASSLGGTGGSQPQHF
>TRBV28|NA|TRBD2|TRBJ2-2
TGTGCCAGCACGGGAGGGGGGGAGCTGTTTTTT
CASTGGGELFF
>TRBV6-1|NA|NA|TRBJ2-3
TGTGCCAGCAGTGACCTTCTTCGGTTGGAACGGACAGATACGCAGTATTTT
CASSDLLRLERTDTQYF